Presented here are 2 T cell receptor beta chains from one specimen sequenced in a study of blood T cell repertoires in COVID-19. Assay used: immunoSEQ multiplex PCR; TCRdb lists only in-frame clones, some missing. Of approximately 54,000 clones in the sample, roughly 76% were seen once. The sequencing sample was made of peripheral blood. These receptors were obtained from a woman aged 55-69 years with acute or convalescent COVID-19.

The CDR3 here is CASKAGPNEQFF. The CDR3 nucleotides are TGTGCCAGCAAGGCGGGTCCCAATGAGCAGTTCTTC. The chain couples TRBV12-3 or TRBV12-4 to TRBJ2-1; tentative D call: TRBD2 (5 bases). Trimming cost V 7 bases and J 6 bases, with 10 bases left between them. The CDR3 spans 12 residues.

In this sample, this clone turned up a few times. The gene calls are TRBV2 and TRBJ1-2; D call uncertain. The CDR3 contains 14 residues. V shed 2 bases and J shed 2 bases, with 9 bases lying between them. Germline V gene data show CDR1 as SNHLY and CDR2 as FYNNEI. The CDR3: CASSENGENYGYTF. In nucleotides, the CDR3 is TGTGCCAGCAGTGAAAACGGGGAGAACTATGGCTACACCTTC.